The 20 T cell receptor beta chains in this list originate from one sample, sequenced in a study of cytomegalovirus exposure and HLA in healthy donors. 60 Vbeta and 13 Jbeta primers were used in PCR. Assay: immunoSEQ multiplex PCR; the TCRdb copy retains only in-frame clones and omits some. This sample yields about 78,000 clones, of which roughly 80% are seen a single time; 23% belongs to the top ten. The sample comprised PBMCs. These receptors were obtained from a woman in her forties or fifties in good health and CMV-seropositive.

V and J are TRBV28 and TRBJ1-5; 10 nucleotides line up with TRBD1. The CDR3 loop spans 17 amino acids. The germline V gene has CDR1 MDHEN and CDR2 SYDVKM. V shed 4 bases and J 2 bases; nucleotides not matched to a gene: 8. DNA for the CDR3: TGTGCCAGCAGTTCTGGGACAGGGGCGGGGGGCAATCAGCCCCAGCATTTT. Protein sequence: CASSSGTGAGGNQPQHF.

The V call is TRBV6-6, the J call TRBJ1-1; possibly TRBD1 for D (6 bases). Per germline, CDR1 MNHNY and CDR2 SVGAGI (reference sequence). The CDR3 has 12 amino acids. Between the trimmed V and J ends, which lost 5 bases and 4 bases, there was a span of 8 bases. CDR3: CASSRGGTEAFF. CDR3 nucleotide sequence: TGTGCCAGCAGTAGAGGGGGCACTGAAGCTTTCTTT.

A word on this clone: One end of the junction is discordant with germline, which a read error may explain. CDR3 loop: CSSSLGAQPQHF. The CDR3 coding sequence is TGTTCCAGCAGCTTAGGGGCCCAGCCCCAGCATTTT. The chain employs TRBV7-9 and TRBJ1-5, with D tentatively TRBD1 (5 bases). The length of the CDR3 is 12 residues. Germline values: CDR1 SEHNR, CDR2 FQNEAQ (reference sequence).

V gene TRBV6-6 combines with J gene TRBJ1-5; D unresolved. The V end was cut by 7 bases, the J end by 11 bases, with 12 bases between. The V gene's germline CDR1 is MNHNY and CDR2 SVGAGI (reference sequence). This CDR3 is built from 11 residues. Here the CDR3 DNA reads TGTGCCAGCACCGAGGGCTGGACCCAGCATTTT. Its translation is CASTEGWTQHF.

The V call is TRBV27, the J call TRBJ2-3, with 13 bases that match TRBD2. Per the germline V gene, CDR1 is MNHEY and CDR2 is SMNVEV (reference sequence). The CDR3 totals 17 residues. V dropped 5 bases and J dropped 4; count of bases not matched to a gene: 9. The CDR3 sequence: CASSPGLAGRGADTQYF. The CDR3 region has the DNA TGTGCCAGCAGTCCGGGACTAGCGGGGAGGGGAGCAGATACGCAGTATTTT.

The chain is built from TRBV18 and TRBJ2-5; TRBD2 matches 11 bases. The CDR3 is 17 amino acids. V was pared by 4 bases and J by 1 base, with 8 bases of the junction left unmatched. CDR1 is KGHSH and CDR2 is LQKENI in the germline V gene. CDR3 protein: CASSRLAGGPRQETQYF. The CDR3 nucleotides are TGTGCCAGCTCACGTCTAGCGGGGGGCCCGCGCCAAGAGACCCAGTACTTC.

The J gene is TRBJ2-5, the V gene TRBV11-2; 8 nucleotides line up with TRBD2. Germline values: CDR1 SGHAT, CDR2 FQNNGV. Trimming removed 5 bases from V and 1 base from J; junction bases left unmatched: 3. The CDR3 covers 14 residues. This chain's CDR3 is CASSATSGQETQYF. CDR3 DNA sequence: TGTGCCAGCAGCGCTACTAGCGGCCAAGAGACCCAGTACTTC.

This clone was observed a handful of times. The V and J genes are TRBV10-1 and TRBJ2-1; D is unclear. Germline V gives CDR1 WNHNN, CDR2 SYGVQD (reference sequence). V lost 2 bases to trimming and J lost 0 bases, with 5 bases between them. The CDR3 is 14 residues long. CDR3 loop: CASSEGSSYNEQFF. CDR3 in DNA: TGCGCCAGCAGTGAGGGTAGCTCCTACAATGAGCAGTTCTTC.

This CDR3 reads CASSLGGSYNEQFF. The CDR3, as DNA: TGCGCCAGCAGCTTAGGCGGCTCCTACAATGAGCAGTTCTTC. The gene calls are TRBV4-1 and TRBJ2-1; the D is unclear. Germline CDR1 MGHRA, CDR2 YSYEKL. V was pared by 5 bases and J by 0 bases, with 8 bases between. The CDR3 runs to 14 residues.

V gene TRBV19 combines with J gene TRBJ1-1; the D is unclear. The CDR3 contains 14 residues. The V end lost 1 base, the J end lost 0 bases, and 6 bases lay between the germline ends. The germline V gene encodes CDR1 LNHDA and CDR2 SQIVND (reference sequence). CDR3 sequence (DNA): TGTGCCAGTAGTATAGGGCAGTTGAACACTGAAGCTTTCTTT. This gives the protein CASSIGQLNTEAFF.

The gene calls are TRBV19 and TRBJ1-2; 11 bases match TRBD1. The J segment lost 6 bases and the V segment lost 7 bases, leaving 7 bases of the junction unmatched. The CDR3 covers 14 residues. The germline gives CDR1 LNHDA, CDR2 SQIVND (reference sequence). Written as DNA, the CDR3 is TGTGCCAGTAACATGGACAGGGGGCGAAATGGCTACACCTTC. Protein product: CASNMDRGRNGYTF.

In DNA form, the CDR3 reads TGCGCCAGCAGCAGCGGACAGGGTAGTTTCAATGAGCAGTTCTTC. Translated: CASSSGQGSFNEQFF. The chain links TRBV10-1 to TRBJ2-1; the match to TRBD1 covers 8 bases. V lost 6 bases to trimming and J lost 6 bases; unmatched junction nucleotides: 10. Germline CDR1 WNHNN, CDR2 SYGVQD (reference sequence). The CDR3 is made up of 15 amino acids.

The rearrangement links TRBV6-5 to TRBJ2-5; possibly TRBD2 for D (7 bases). Deletions cut 2 bases from V and 5 bases from J, with 15 bases between. CDR1 and CDR2 from the germline V gene are MNHEY and SVGAGI. CDR3 size: 15 residues. In DNA, the CDR3 is TGTGCCAGCAGTTACGCCTTGGGGGGGGGCGAGACCCAGTACTTC. Its protein is CASSYALGGGETQYF.

Of note for this clone: Other DNA sequences in the sample encode the same CDR3. This sequence joins TRBV23-1 and TRBJ2-1, with 11 bases aligning to TRBD2. TRBV23-1 carries the ORF label, with uncertain function. V was pared by 4 bases and J by 8 bases, with 13 bases of the junction left unmatched. The CDR3 has 17 amino acids. The CDR3 nucleotides read TGCGCCAGCAGTCCCCCGTGGTTTAGCGGGAGGGCCCATGAGCAGTTCTTC. It yields the protein CASSPPWFSGRAHEQFF.

This clone was seen only a few times. The chain recombines TRBV2 with TRBJ2-1, with 10 bases that match TRBD2. V lost 5 bases to trimming and J lost 4 bases; unmatched junction nucleotides: 5. The CDR3 sequence is 15 residues long. CDR1 is SNHLY and CDR2 is FYNNEI in the germline V gene. The CDR3 nucleotides read TGTGCCAGCAGTCCGGGACTAGCGAAGTACAATGAGCAGTTCTTC. Its translation: CASSPGLAKYNEQFF.

The gene calls are TRBV7-3 and TRBJ1-3; TRBD1 aligns across 7 bases. Germline CDR1 and CDR2: SGHTA and FQGTGA. This CDR3 has 15 amino acids. V was pared by 1 base and J by 2 bases, with 2 bases of the junction left unmatched. CDR3 residues: CASSLRGGPGNTIYF. DNA of the CDR3: TGTGCCAGCAGCTTAAGAGGGGGCCCTGGAAACACCATATATTTT.

The genes are TRBV30 and TRBJ2-5; no clear D gene. Trimming cost V 5 bases and J 5 bases, with 12 bases left between them. The germline V gene encodes CDR1 GTSNPN and CDR2 SVGIG (reference sequence). The length of the CDR3 is 12 residues. DNA of the CDR3: TGTGCCTGGGAGCTCTATGAGGAGACCCAGTACTTC. It is translated as CAWELYEETQYF.

The chain combines TRBV2 with TRBJ2-2; 9 bases agree with TRBD2. CDR3 length: 15 amino acids. The V segment lost 6 bases and the J segment 6 bases; nucleotides outside the gene matches: 8. Germline assignment: CDR1 SNHLY and CDR2 FYNNEI. The CDR3 coding sequence is TGTGCCAGCAGATCAATTAGCGGGGGTCCCGGGGAGCTGTTTTTT. Translated: CASRSISGGPGELFF.

The chain has TRBV18 and TRBJ2-3; perhaps TRBD2 as D (5 bases). V was cut by 5 bases and J by 4 bases, with 13 bases left in between. This CDR3 region has 14 residues. CDR1 is KGHSH, CDR2 LQKENI, per germline. The CDR3 is CASSELVLADTQYF. CDR3 DNA sequence: TGTGCCAGCTCAGAACTAGTGTTGGCAGATACGCAGTATTTT. The full variable domain, its missing parts supplied by reference TRBV18 and TRBJ2-3, is NAGVMQNPRHLVRRRGQEARLRCSPMKGHSHVYWYRQLPEEGLKFMVYLQKENIIDESGMPKERFSAEFPKEGPSILRIQQVVRGDSAAYFCASSELVLADTQYFGPGTRLTVL.

The chain joins TRBV5-3 to TRBJ1-1; D is undetermined. TRBV5-3 is an ORF, with its function uncertain. The V end was cut by 4 bases, the J end by 4 bases, with 11 bases between. CDR3 length equals 13 residues. DNA of the CDR3: TGTGCCAGAAGCCCCCCGGCAGGCACTGAAGCTTTCTTT. Protein: CARSPPAGTEAFF.